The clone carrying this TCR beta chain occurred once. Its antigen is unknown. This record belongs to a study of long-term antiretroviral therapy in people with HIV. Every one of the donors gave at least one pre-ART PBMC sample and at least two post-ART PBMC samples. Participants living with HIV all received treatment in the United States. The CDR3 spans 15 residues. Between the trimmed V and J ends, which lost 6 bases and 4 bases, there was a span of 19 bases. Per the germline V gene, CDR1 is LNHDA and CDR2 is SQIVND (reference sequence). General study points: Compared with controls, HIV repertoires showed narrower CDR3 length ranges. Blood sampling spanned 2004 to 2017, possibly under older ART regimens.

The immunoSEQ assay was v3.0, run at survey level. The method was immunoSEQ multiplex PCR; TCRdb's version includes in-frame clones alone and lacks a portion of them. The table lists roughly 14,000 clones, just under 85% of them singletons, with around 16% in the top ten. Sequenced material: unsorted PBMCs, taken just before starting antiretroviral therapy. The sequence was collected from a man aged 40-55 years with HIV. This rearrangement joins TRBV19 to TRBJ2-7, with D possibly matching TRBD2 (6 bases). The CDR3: CASSFRGAGPYEQYF. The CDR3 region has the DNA TGTGCCAGTAGCTTCCGCGGGGCAGGGCCGTACGAGCAGTACTTC.